This TCR beta chain was identified in a study of T cell repertoires in cytomegalovirus infection. Background on the study: Indicated by public TCR beta signatures were CMV infection and matching HLA type. Whole-study findings and limits: In two of eight donors, the top clonotype was HLA-C-restricted CMV-specific.

TCRdb fed the reads into MiXCR, producing one record per CDR3 protein. The data show approximately 910,000 distinct CDR3 sequences, roughly 30% seen once. V lost 1 base to trimming and J lost 6 bases, with 12 bases between them. The CDR3 is made up of 15 amino acids. CDR1 is SGHVS and CDR2 is FQNEAQ in the germline V gene. At least ten counts were recorded for this clonotype. Antigen unknown. Material: cultured CD8+ T cells from PBMCs, obtained from culture after CMV antigen stimulation. The chain employs TRBV7-8 and TRBJ2-2; a possible D gene is TRBD1 (5 bases). This TCR was recovered from a human donor in good health (CMV status not recorded). Some clones in this sample may be carry-over from other donors' samples. CDR3 sequence reads: CASSLETAGPGELFF. As DNA, the CDR3 is TGTGCCAGCAGCTTAGAAACGGCAGGGCCCGGGGAGCTGTTTTTT.